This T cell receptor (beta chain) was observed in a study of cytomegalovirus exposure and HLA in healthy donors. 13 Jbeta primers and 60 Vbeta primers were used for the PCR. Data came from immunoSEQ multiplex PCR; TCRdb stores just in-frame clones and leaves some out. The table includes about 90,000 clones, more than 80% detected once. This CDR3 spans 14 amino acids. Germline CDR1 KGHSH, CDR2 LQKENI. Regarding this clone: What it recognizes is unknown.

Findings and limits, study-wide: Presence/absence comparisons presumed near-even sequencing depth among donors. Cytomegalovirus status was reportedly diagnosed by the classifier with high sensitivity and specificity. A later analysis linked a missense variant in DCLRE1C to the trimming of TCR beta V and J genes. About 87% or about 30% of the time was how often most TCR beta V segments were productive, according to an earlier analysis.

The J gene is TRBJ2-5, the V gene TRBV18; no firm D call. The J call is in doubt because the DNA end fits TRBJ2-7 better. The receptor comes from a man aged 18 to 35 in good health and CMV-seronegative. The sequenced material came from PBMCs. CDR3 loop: CASSPTLDSYEQYF. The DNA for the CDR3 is TGTGCCAGCTCACCCACGTTAGACTCCTACGAGCAGTACTTC.